A single TCR beta chain is shown here with its context. What this receptor recognizes is not known. Base qualities are not provided; no much larger clone lies one nucleotide away. The source of the sample is a study of cytomegalovirus exposure and HLA in healthy donors (TCRdb year 2017). Concerning the study at large: An earlier analysis of roughly 500 of the donors reported over 250 Gb of sequence data and 90 million to 120 million unique TCR beta sequences obtained from 180 million or so T cells. An early release that covered several hundred HLA-typed donors contained 250 to 350 gigabases of sequencing data and 65 million to 100 million unique TCR sequences. Of the roughly 410 genotyped donors, roughly 80% were placed in the genetic ancestry cluster associated with self-reported Caucasian donors. The study was designed to test whether signatures of past pathogen exposure could be identified by cataloging public T cell receptors. The T cell repertoires of some 670 subjects were profiled by immunosequencing and related to cytomegalovirus serostatus. A separate validation cohort of about 110 different subjects was used in addition to the approximately 670-subject first cohort. To predict cytomegalovirus infection status, the study combined high-throughput TCR immunosequencing, statistical association of individual TCRs with disease status, and machine learning. A later analysis re-analyzed previously published TCR beta repertoires from approximately 700 donors and added high-resolution HLA genotyping to study TCR occurrence patterns. Rather than using new phenotypic data, the later analysis identified candidate immune exposures from TCR beta sequences and from how often those sequences occurred across donors. In an earlier analysis of 587 of the donors, high-throughput TCR beta sequencing was used to judge whether each TCR beta V gene segment behaved as functional or pseudogenic. Donor age, sex, ethnicity and CMV serostatus were compiled together with the repertoire data. Genome-wide SNP genotypes for about 55% of the roughly 670 donors were used in a later genetic analysis, which treated that subset as a discovery cohort. Every discovery cohort repertoire had been produced on one sequencing platform. Class I and class II HLA loci were covered by the typing at four-digit resolution. The number of donors typed differed by locus, with roughly 620-630 for A, B, C, DRB1 and DQB1, around 560 for DQA1, 606 for DPA1, and 450 to 480 for DPB1. Several DR-DQ haplotypes were treated as single units for association and clustering because of strong linkage in the cohort. Among several hundred genotyped donors of the cohort, an average of approximately 240,000 unique TCR beta nucleotide sequences was sequenced per donor, of which about 19% were non-productive. General conclusions and limits of the study: In a later genetic analysis, a missense DCLRE1C variant was associated with V-gene and J-gene trimming of TCR beta chains, and the association was replicated in an independent cohort. In a later analysis, several top co-occurrence clusters were reported to appear linked to parvovirus B19, influenza, CMV and Epstein-Barr virus. Roughly uniform sequencing depth across donors was assumed in presence/absence analyses, although this assumption may not hold. A further reported finding was that TCR beta sequences accurately predicted the HLA-A and HLA-B alleles for most subjects in the first cohort. A cluster of highly shared sequence variants was judged likely to represent a technical artifact of the sequencing pipeline. For the cohort, immune exposure information was limited to CMV serostatus. Because the 87-base-pair reads could not distinguish some IMGT-functional V segments, including TRBV6-2 and TRBV6-3, those segments were excluded. While some public TCRs were present in many individuals, most TCR sequences turned up only very rarely across donors. In an earlier analysis of approximately 600 of the donors, most TCR beta V segments were observed in productive rearrangements about 90% or about 30% of the time, broadly matching IMGT annotations. The authors suggested that the approach could potentially be extended to other disease states and immunological phenotypes. Correlated functional status among segregating V segments might reflect linkage disequilibrium, but an unknown experimental factor could not be ruled out. Compared with equally common non-associated chains, HLA-associated TCR beta chains in a later analysis were more clonally expanded and had lower generation probabilities. Because HLA typing was missing for some donors at each locus, association tests included only the typed subset. In vitro tests confirmed that a few of the cytomegalovirus-associated TCR beta chains recognize cytomegalovirus antigens. This cohort had only TCR beta chains sequenced, and the lack of alpha or paired-chain data limited which features could be detected. In a later genetic analysis, fewer N-insertions in productive TCRs were reported among donors in an Asian-associated ancestry cluster than the approximately 710-donor mean. Most CMV-associated TCR beta chains appeared to be HLA-restricted in a later analysis, and the HLA associations seemed to be driven largely by CMV exposure. Because counts were too low, approximately 18 rarely observed V segments, including chromosome 9 orphons, were excluded from the earlier analysis of about 500 of the donors. At a false discovery rate of 0.05, a later analysis linked 16,951 TCR beta sequences to specific HLA alleles. When HLA alleles, especially DR and DQ, strongly co-occurred, TCR associations were difficult to assign to individual alleles. The classifier was reported to diagnose cytomegalovirus status with high specificity and sensitivity in both the original cohort and the validation cohort. In a later analysis, the rate of TCR association differed among HLA loci, with DRB1 alleles having the most associated TCRs and HLA-C alleles having the fewest. A total of 150 to 200 TCR beta chains were listed by the study as associated with cytomegalovirus.

The CDR3 spans 13 residues, from the cysteine through the phenylalanine. Only the CDR3 part of the read is kept: 39 bases, read in frame from the first base. In the germline V gene, CDR1 corresponds to MNHNS and CDR2 to SASEGT. V loses 9 bases at its end and J loses 2 bases; junction bases beyond the gene matches: 7. Libraries were built with the immunoSEQ multiplex PCR assay. For the multiplex PCR, a mixture combining 60 forward primers for TCR Vbeta segments and 13 reverse primers for TCR Jbeta segments was used. A multiplex PCR assay on genomic DNA amplified the CDR3 region of rearranged TCR beta genes. The Illumina HiSeq System was used to sequence the amplified TCR beta libraries as 87-base-pair reads. The original methods were these. A later analysis counted about 80 million unique TCR beta chains across the 666 repertoires, and around 12 million of these chains were shared by at least two donors. To remove PCR and sequencing errors, raw reads were error-corrected and collapsed into unique sequences using a nearest-neighbor algorithm that merged closely related sequences. CDR3 sequences were aligned to IMGT reference sequences to assign V, D and J gene segments. For a sequence to be retained, a match of at least six nucleotides to both a V gene segment and a J gene segment was required. A rearrangement counted as productive if the CDR3 had no stop codons and remained in frame with V and J, and every other rearrangement counted as non-productive. Following IMGT convention, CDR3 was defined as the stretch from the second conserved V-encoded cysteine up to the conserved J-encoded phenylalanine. In an earlier analysis of some 550 of the donors, sequences lacking an unambiguous match to a single V gene segment were excluded. An earlier analysis of some 500 of the donors classified V segments as functional when productive rearrangements were above 56.7% and as segregating when the standard deviation between donors was above 5%. A statistical classification framework was built for diagnosing cytomegalovirus status from the catalog of TCR beta chain sequences. A later analysis assigned V and J genes by comparing TCR nucleotide sequences with IMGT/GENE-DB human TR gene sequences. A later analysis assigned CDR3 sequences and most-parsimonious VDJ recombination scenarios with the TCRdist pipeline. In a later analysis, each TCR beta chain was defined by its CDR3 amino acid sequence together with its V-gene family, and reads without a unique V-gene family were excluded. As a way to deal with suspected cross-contamination and a sequencing artifact, a later analysis dropped hundreds of nucleotide sequences that were highly shared and had low generation probability. In a later analysis, a clonal expansion index was calculated for each public chain from normalized within-repertoire ranks of inferred template counts. In a later analysis, generation probabilities were computed with a VDJ recombination model fitted to out-of-frame rearrangements, and the resulting probabilities were checked against IGoR. In a later analysis, hypergeometric tests were used to score TCR-TCR, TCR-HLA and TCR-CMV co-occurrence, with a repertoire-size bias correction applied to TCR pairs. To estimate false discovery rates, a later analysis permuted the HLA or CMV assignments 20 times. In a later analysis, co-occurring TCRs were grouped using DBSCAN, and TCRdist sequence similarity was added for clustering within HLA-allele-positive subsets. For co-occurrence clustering, repertoires with fewer than 30,000 or more than 120,000 public chains were excluded, along with 4 to 6 repertoires with anomalous nucleotide sharing. As stored in TCRdb, this immuneACCESS dataset retains in-frame rearrangements with V and J assigned. A fraction of the clones does not appear; measured against another copy, unresolved V genes explain less than half of the discrepancy, and the remainder lacks a known reason. The V and J calls and the clone size are those of that table, but D and trimming were determined from the DNA. The sample includes some 110,000 clones, with around 60% observed a single time. The ten largest clones take up 8.5% to 9.5% of the sample.

The cohort was made up of about 610 healthy bone marrow donors. Cohort members were all nominally healthy when sampled, although unrecorded immune exposures were likely present. The donor was CMV seropositive and belonged to the group of more than 250 seropositive cohort members. A peripheral blood sample was provided by each donor, and peripheral blood mononuclear cells were used for TCR beta sequencing. Genomic DNA extraction from the blood cell samples was performed with the Qiagen DNeasy Blood Extraction Kit. This clonotype was sampled from a woman aged 40 to 50 in good health and CMV-seropositive. This receptor chain uses TRBV6-1 and TRBJ2-7; 7 central bases correspond to TRBD1. The sequencing input was PBMCs. CDR3 reads: CASEPGQTYEQYF. The nucleotides are TGTGCCAGTGAACCGGGACAGACCTACGAGCAGTACTTC.